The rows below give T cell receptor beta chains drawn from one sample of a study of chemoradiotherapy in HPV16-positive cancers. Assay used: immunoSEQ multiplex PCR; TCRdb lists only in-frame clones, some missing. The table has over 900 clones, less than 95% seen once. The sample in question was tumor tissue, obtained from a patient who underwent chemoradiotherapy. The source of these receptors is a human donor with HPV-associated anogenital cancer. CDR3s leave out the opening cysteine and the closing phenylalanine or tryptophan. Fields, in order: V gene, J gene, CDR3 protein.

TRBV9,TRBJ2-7,ASSNPGGDEQY
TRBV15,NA,ATSRGGLAGTNYEQY
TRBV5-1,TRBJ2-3,ASSQGDGTTDTQY
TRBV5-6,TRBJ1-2,ASRPAAGGGAYYGYT
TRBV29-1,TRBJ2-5,SVRRGRQETQY
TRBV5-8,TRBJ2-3,ASSWGLAGDARTDTQY
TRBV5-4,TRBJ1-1,ASTGGRTEAF
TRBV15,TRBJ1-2,ATSDRGCGKTYGYT
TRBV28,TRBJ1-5,ASSLGQGGNQPQH
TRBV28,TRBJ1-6,ASLRDLFNSPLH
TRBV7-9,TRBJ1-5,ASSKNGLQPQH
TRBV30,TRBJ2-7,AWSADTPGEQY
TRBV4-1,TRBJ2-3,ASSQEVRQYTDTQY
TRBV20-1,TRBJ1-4,SAQDIEKLF
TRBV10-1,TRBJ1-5,ASSTGDQPQH
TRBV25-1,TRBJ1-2,ASSEGSGTGSGYT
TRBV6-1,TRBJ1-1,ASRVAAEAF
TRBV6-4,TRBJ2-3,ASSGGAGSTDTQY
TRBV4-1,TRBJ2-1,ASSQERRGDEQF
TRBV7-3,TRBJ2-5,ASSSLAGVETQY
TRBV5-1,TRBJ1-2,ASSLAIGETAGHNYGYT
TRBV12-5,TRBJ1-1,ASALGAEGTEAF
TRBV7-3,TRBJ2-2,ASSLIPGPGELF
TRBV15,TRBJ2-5,ATSRVRTGQETQY
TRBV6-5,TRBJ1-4,ASSYLASLDEKLF
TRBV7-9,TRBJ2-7,ASRPLRWEVGFNEQY
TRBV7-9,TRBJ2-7,ASSFFKGSEQY
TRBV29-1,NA,SVGHGYEQY
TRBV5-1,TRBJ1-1,ASSVGEREAF
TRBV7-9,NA,ASSKMGQGDEQY
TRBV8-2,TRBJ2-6,GNRVITQSRANVLT